This TCR beta chain was recovered during a study of breast tumors, draining lymph nodes, adjacent tissues. Study conclusions and caveats: Data only fit, rather than demonstrated, lymph node origin of most tumor T cells. Compared with lymph nodes, tumors were less diverse; compared with nontumor tissue, more. Findings are consistent with lymph node origin and intratumoral expansion of most tumor T cells.

The V gene's germline CDR1 is LNHDA and CDR2 SQIVND (reference sequence). The CDR3 loop spans 15 amino acids. In the case of this clonotype: Its antigen is undetermined. At one of its ends the junction is not consistent with the germline gene, which may arise from a read error.

TCRdb redid the calling of the multiplex PCR reads with MiXCR, one entry per CDR3 protein. This sample yields under 25,000 distinct CDR3 sequences, of which around 46% are seen a single time; approximately 20% belongs to the top ten. The source is a female donor with breast cancer. Some clones in this sample may be carry-over from other donors' samples. The source material was breast tumor tissue. The rearrangement joins TRBV19 to TRBJ2-2; tentatively, D is TRBD2 (6 bases). CDR3 sequence (DNA): TGTACCAGTAGTATGGGGTTGGGGGGACCGGGGGAGCTGTTTTTT. This gives the protein CTSSMGLGGPGELFF.